Listed here are 29 T cell receptor beta chains from one sample, sequenced in a study of CD8 T cells in Susac syndrome. The authors reverse transcribed roughly 0.45 to 1 ug RNA with random hexamers. One entry per CDR3 protein results from TCRdb running MiXCR on the immunoSEQ multiplex PCR reads. The sample has a few hundred thousand distinct CDR3 sequences, about 94% seen once. Material for sequencing was CD4+ T cells from PBMCs. Every receptor here comes from a human donor with Susac syndrome.

The chain employs TRBV29-1 and TRBJ2-2; 8 nucleotides align to TRBD1. Losses at the gene ends were 1 base for V and 7 bases for J; bases not matched to a gene: 11. CDR3 size: 16 residues. CDR1 and CDR2 (germline): SQVTM, ANQGSEA. In DNA, the CDR3 is TGCAGCGTTGAAGGATGGGAGCAGGGGGCGAACGGGGAGCTGTTTTTT. Translating gives CSVEGWEQGANGELFF.

The J gene is TRBJ2-1, the V gene TRBV29-1, with 8 bases that match TRBD2. J lost 4 bases, V lost 7 bases, and 12 bases had no gene match. The CDR3 loop spans 15 amino acids. Germline V gene data show CDR1 as SQVTM and CDR2 as ANQGSEA. The CDR3 here is CSAHGGDDTYNEQFF. The CDR3 region has the DNA TGCAGCGCCCACGGGGGGGACGACACTTACAATGAGCAGTTCTTC.

V and J are TRBV12-3 or TRBV12-4 and TRBJ1-2, with 7 positions matching TRBD1. The CDR3 consists of 14 residues. J lost 8 bases, V lost 7 bases, and 13 bases had no gene match. The CDR3 spells CASISGGGGMGYTF. In DNA form, the CDR3 reads TGTGCCAGCATTTCGGGAGGGGGCGGAATGGGCTACACCTTC.

The chain uses TRBV5-5 and TRBJ2-1; TRBD2 aligns across 8 bases. Germline V CDR1 and CDR2: SGHKS, YYEKEE (reference sequence). The CDR3 is made up of 13 amino acids. J lost 6 bases, V lost 1 base, and 0 bases had no gene match. The CDR3 here is CASSLRGGNEQFF. CDR3 coding DNA: TGTGCCAGCAGCTTGCGGGGGGGCAATGAGCAGTTCTTC.

This sequence joins TRBV12-3 or TRBV12-4 and TRBJ2-3; D is undetermined. Trimming removed 0 bases from V and 0 bases from J, with 10 bases in between. The CDR3 runs to 16 residues. The CDR3, as DNA: TGTGCCAGCAGTTTAGCGAGCGCGCTTAGCACAGATACGCAGTATTTT. Its translation: CASSLASALSTDTQYF.

The chain recombines TRBV19 with TRBJ2-4, with D possibly TRBD2 on 5 matching bases. The CDR3 covers 13 residues. The germline V and J ends were trimmed by 5 bases and 6 bases, with 11 bases remaining between them. From germline, CDR1 is LNHDA and CDR2 SQIVND (reference sequence). This CDR3 reads CASSEGIGNIQYF. In nucleotides, the CDR3 is TGTGCCAGTAGTGAGGGTATCGGAAACATTCAGTACTTC.

The chain recombines TRBV11-3 with TRBJ2-1, with D tentatively TRBD1 or TRBD2 (5 bases each). This CDR3 comprises 12 residues. V was pared by 3 bases and J by 10 bases, with 10 bases between. Germline-derived CDR1 and CDR2 are SGHNT and YENEEA. DNA of the CDR3: TGTGCCAGCAGCTTTAGGGGAGCGGAGCAGTTCTTC. It translates to CASSFRGAEQFF.

The chain uses TRBV30 and TRBJ2-7; 10 bases are a match to TRBD1. The J segment lost 4 bases and the V segment lost 5 bases, leaving 14 bases of the junction unmatched. This CDR3 is 16 amino acids long. Germline-derived CDR1 and CDR2 are GTSNPN and SVGIG (reference sequence). The CDR3 nucleotides read TGTGCCTGGGGACACCTCAACCGGGACAGGGGATACGAGCAGTACTTC. Protein: CAWGHLNRDRGYEQYF.

J is TRBJ2-5 and V is TRBV14; unclear D gene. The CDR3 extends over 11 amino acids. Per germline, CDR1 SGHDN and CDR2 FVKESK. The V end lost 6 bases, the J end lost 5 bases, and 7 bases lay between the germline ends. CDR3 in DNA: TGTGCCAGCAGGCAATTCGAGACCCAGTACTTC. The encoded protein is CASRQFETQYF.

V and J are TRBV5-1 and TRBJ2-5; possibly TRBD2 for D (6 bases). This CDR3 is 15 amino acids long. The V end was cut by 0 bases, the J end by 4 bases, with 13 bases between. From germline, CDR1 is SGHRS and CDR2 YFSETQ. The CDR3 DNA reads as TGCGCCAGCAGCTTGGGAACGGGAGTGGGAGAGACCCAGTACTTC. This translates into CASSLGTGVGETQYF.

The chain recombines TRBV19 with TRBJ1-5; D is unresolved. Germline-derived CDR1 and CDR2 are LNHDA and SQIVND (reference sequence). Deletions cut 0 bases from V and 3 bases from J, with 9 bases between. The CDR3 has 15 residues. DNA of the CDR3: TGTGCCAGTAGTATAGATGGATTAGACAATCAGCCCCAGCATTTT. Its protein product is CASSIDGLDNQPQHF. The variable domain in full, completed from reference TRBV19 and TRBJ1-5, reads DGGITQSPKYLFRKEGQNVTLSCEQNLNHDAMYWYRQDPGQGLRLIYYSQIVNDFQKGDIAEGYSVSREKKESFPLTVTSAQKNPTAFYLCASSIDGLDNQPQHFGDGTRLSIL.

This sequence joins TRBV4-2 and TRBJ2-7; D tentatively fits TRBD1 or TRBD2 (6 bases each). V lost 0 bases, J lost 0 bases, and 15 bases lay in between. Germline CDR1 is LGHNA and CDR2 is YNFKEQ. The CDR3 totals 17 residues. The CDR3 region has the DNA TGTGCCAGCAGCCAAGATCCGGAGGGGGTATACTCCTACGAGCAGTACTTC. This sequence encodes CASSQDPEGVYSYEQYF.

The gene calls are TRBV6-6 and TRBJ1-1; no firm D call. V lost 7 bases and J lost 7, with 19 bases in between. Germline V gene sequence: CDR1 MNHNY, CDR2 SVGAGI (reference sequence). The CDR3 runs to 14 residues. CDR3 residues: CASTLTGEDGEAFF. The CDR3 DNA is TGTGCCAGCACTCTAACCGGTGAAGACGGTGAAGCTTTCTTT.

This chain links TRBV3-1 with TRBJ2-7, with 9 bases aligning to TRBD2. This CDR3 is built from 15 residues. CDR1 is LGHDT and CDR2 is YNNKEL in the germline V gene (reference sequence). V lost 0 bases to trimming and J lost 5 bases; unmatched junction nucleotides: 5. The CDR3, as DNA: TGTGCCAGCAGCCAAGATGTCGCTAGCGGGGACGAGCAGTACTTC. Translating gives CASSQDVASGDEQYF.

The gene calls are TRBV6-1 and TRBJ1-5, with 8 bases matching TRBD1. Germline-derived CDR1 and CDR2 are MNHNS and SASEGT. V gave up 3 bases and J gave up 0 bases; unmatched junction bases: 7. There are 17 residues in the CDR3. The CDR3 region has the DNA TGTGCCAGCAGTGATACTCGGACAGGGAATAGCAATCAGCCCCAGCATTTT. This codes for CASSDTRTGNSNQPQHF.

The chain joins TRBV15 to TRBJ1-1; D not certain. CDR1 is LNHNV and CDR2 is YYDKDF in the germline V gene (reference sequence). CDR3 size: 14 residues. V shed 5 bases and J shed 4 bases, with 14 bases lying between them. The CDR3 DNA follows: TGTGCCACCAGCGACTCCGGGCCGAGCACTGAAGCTTTCTTT. Residues: CATSDSGPSTEAFF.

This clonotype has only one observation. The rearrangement uses TRBV29-1 and TRBJ2-1, with 7 bases that match TRBD1. The V and J ends lost 7 bases and 3 bases, in that order; junction bases with no gene match: 6. This CDR3 is 13 amino acids long. Germline CDR1 reads SQVTM; CDR2 reads ANQGSEA. This CDR3 reads CSGYRDSYNEQFF. Written as DNA, the CDR3 is TGCAGCGGCTACCGGGACAGCTACAATGAGCAGTTCTTC.

This chain uses TRBV4-3 with TRBJ1-1; D ambiguous. With 0 bases removed from V and 4 bases from J, the gap between germline ends came to 9 bases. The CDR3 totals 14 residues. Germline-derived CDR1 and CDR2 are LGHNA and YSLEER. In DNA, the CDR3 is TGCGCCAGCAGCCAAGATCTGCTGGGCACTGAAGCTTTCTTT. It encodes CASSQDLLGTEAFF.

A few counts support this clonotype. The V gene is TRBV9, the J gene TRBJ1-1; D not certain. The CDR3 spans 14 residues. The germline gives CDR1 SGDLS, CDR2 YYNGEE. Trimming removed 0 bases at V and 0 bases at J, with 6 bases between. The CDR3 DNA is TGTGCCAGCAGCGTAGGGTCTATGAACACTGAAGCTTTCTTT. Amino acid sequence: CASSVGSMNTEAFF.

This chain links TRBV6-2 or TRBV6-3 with TRBJ2-1; D gene unclear. Germline V lookup: CDR1 MNHEY, CDR2 SVGEGT. The CDR3 length is 12 residues. Trimming took off 2 bases at V and 8 bases at J, with 7 bases between the two ends. CDR3 in DNA: TGTGCCAGCAGTTACGCCCAGGATGAGCAGTTCTTC. Its protein product is CASSYAQDEQFF.

The chain couples TRBV30 to TRBJ2-3; D is uncertain. V was cut by 0 bases and J by 6 bases, with 16 bases left in between. The germline V gene has CDR1 GTSNPN and CDR2 SVGIG (reference sequence). This CDR3 region has 15 residues. The CDR3 coding sequence is TGTGCCTGGAGTGTATGGGCCCCGGAAGGGGATACGCAGTATTTT. Translating gives CAWSVWAPEGDTQYF.

The V call is TRBV7-3, the J call TRBJ1-4; 9 positions agree with TRBD1. The CDR3 sequence is 15 residues long. In germline, CDR1 is SGHTA, CDR2 FQGTGA. V dropped 5 bases and J dropped 7; count of bases not matched to a gene: 8. The CDR3 DNA is TGTGCCAGCAGCCCCGAACAGGGGGCGGGTGAAAAACTGTTTTTT. It is translated as CASSPEQGAGEKLFF.

This chain joins TRBV13 and TRBJ2-1; 10 bases map to TRBD1. This CDR3 has 15 amino acids. The germline CDR1 and CDR2 sequences are PRHDT and FYEKMQ (reference sequence). V trimming: 5 bases; J trimming: 8 bases; junction bases outside the gene matches: 9. The CDR3 coding sequence is TGTGCCAGCAGCACCACGGGACAGGGGACACATGAGCAGTTCTTC. Translation: CASSTTGQGTHEQFF.

The gene calls are TRBV19 and TRBJ1-5, with no clear D. V dropped 3 bases and J dropped 1 base, with 19 bases sitting between them. The length of the CDR3 is 18 residues. Germline lookup yields CDR1 LNHDA and CDR2 SQIVND (reference sequence). The CDR3: CASSMNPRDSRSNQPQHF. The CDR3 nucleotides read TGTGCCAGTAGTATGAATCCTCGGGATTCACGGAGCAATCAGCCCCAGCATTTT.

This clonotype was recorded once. The chain has TRBV30 and TRBJ2-7; 7 bases are shared with TRBD1. The CDR3 is 14 amino acids. The J segment lost 4 bases and the V segment lost 0 bases, leaving 6 bases of the junction unmatched. CDR1 is GTSNPN, CDR2 SVGIG, per germline (reference sequence). CDR3 sequence (DNA): TGTGCCTGGAGTGTAGGGGACAGTGCGTACGAGCAGTACTTC. Its protein is CAWSVGDSAYEQYF.

V usage is TRBV18 and J usage is TRBJ1-5; tentative D call: TRBD1 (5 bases). CDR3 length: 15 amino acids. Germline V gene sequence: CDR1 KGHSH, CDR2 LQKENI. V was clipped by 3 bases and J by 4 bases, with 13 bases between them. The DNA of the CDR3 is TGTGCCAGCTCACCGGGAGGGGCCGAAAATCAGCCCCAGCATTTT. Protein: CASSPGGAENQPQHF. Full variable domain (missing parts from reference TRBV18 and TRBJ1-5): NAGVMQNPRHLVRRRGQEARLRCSPMKGHSHVYWYRQLPEEGLKFMVYLQKENIIDESGMPKERFSAEFPKEGPSILRIQQVVRGDSAAYFCASSPGGAENQPQHFGDGTRLSIL.

This chain joins TRBV5-1 and TRBJ2-7; D not resolved. Trimming took 0 bases from V and 3 from J, leaving 16 bases between them. The V gene's germline CDR1 is SGHRS and CDR2 YFSETQ. The CDR3 covers 16 residues. The CDR3 reads CASSLDGVPTVYEQYF. In nucleotides, the CDR3 is TGCGCCAGCAGCTTGGATGGCGTTCCTACCGTCTACGAGCAGTACTTC. Full variable domain (rest looked up from reference TRBV5-1 and TRBJ2-7): KAGVTQTPRYLIKTRGQQVTLSCSPISGHRSVSWYQQTPGQGLQFLFEYFSETQRNKGNFPGRFSGRQFSNSRSEMNVSTLELGDSALYLCASSLDGVPTVYEQYFGPGTRLTVT.

This chain joins TRBV30 and TRBJ2-7; unclear D gene. This CDR3 contains 12 residues. Trimming cost V 0 bases and J 3 bases, with 6 bases left between them. Germline V gene data show CDR1 as GTSNPN and CDR2 as SVGIG (reference sequence). CDR3 region: CAWSVQVYEQYF. DNA of the CDR3: TGTGCCTGGAGTGTACAAGTCTACGAGCAGTACTTC.

The chain has TRBV29-1 and TRBJ1-1; TRBD1 agrees at 7 bases. Trimming removed 7 bases from V and 4 bases from J; junction bases left unmatched: 6. The germline V gene has CDR1 SQVTM and CDR2 ANQGSEA. This CDR3 comprises 12 residues. In nucleotides, the CDR3 is TGCAGCGCACGACAGGGAGCCACTGAAGCTTTCTTT. It specifies CSARQGATEAFF.